This T cell receptor (beta chain) was identified in a study of blood T cell repertoires in COVID-19. Across the study: The cDNA or gDNA used as material had been derived from T cells, B-cell-depleted T cells, or PBMCs.

In the original workflow: Amplification from reference gene primers served as the basis for estimated nucleated cell counts. Here immunoSEQ multiplex PCR was the method, and the copy in TCRdb shows in-frame clones only, minus some. That table supplies the V and J calls and clone size; D and trimming were determined from the DNA. The table shows about 190,000 clones, with about 88% occurring only once. A few counts support this clone. Looked up from germline, CDR1 is MNHNS and CDR2 is SASEGT. This CDR3 comprises 16 residues. Trimming removed 3 bases from V and 4 bases from J, with 17 bases in between. Participant ages covered roughly 18 to 89 years across 24 US areas. The recovered donors of Cohort 3 showed two negative PCRs, clearance, or symptom resolution.

The sample comprised PBMCs or T cells enriched from blood (not recorded which). The chain employs TRBV6-1 and TRBJ2-3, with D possibly TRBD2 on 6 matching bases. This TCR was recovered from a woman aged 30 to 39 who had recovered from COVID-19. This chain's CDR3 is CASSEARGSSADTQYF. CDR3 bases: TGTGCCAGCAGTGAGGCCCGTGGGTCTAGCGCAGATACGCAGTATTTT.